This TCR beta chain stems from a study of post-analysis software for immune sequencing data. Included in the TCR beta cDNA libraries were unique molecular identifiers. Starting from around 0.96 to 9.9 million T cells, the study yielded 460,000 or so cDNA molecules. MiXCR, applied by TCRdb to the PCR reads, yields one record per CDR3 protein. The sample comprises some 700,000 distinct CDR3 sequences, around 64% of which are singletons, and about 11% rests with the top ten. General study results and limits: Roughly 5 TRBV segments occurring more often in patients than controls included TRBV5-6, TRBV5-1 and TRBV20-1.

Note on this clonotype: Its antigen is not known.

V dropped 2 bases and J dropped 12 bases, with 13 bases sitting between them. From germline, CDR1 is SEHNR and CDR2 FQNEAQ (reference sequence). The CDR3 is 12 residues long. The chain combines TRBV7-9 with TRBJ1-1; D unclear. Sequencing was done on a sample of blood. This clonotype was obtained from a girl under 10 years old with multiple sclerosis. CDR3: CASSLMYSYPFF. The CDR3 region has the DNA TGTGCCAGCAGCTTAATGTACTCCTATCCTTTCTTT.